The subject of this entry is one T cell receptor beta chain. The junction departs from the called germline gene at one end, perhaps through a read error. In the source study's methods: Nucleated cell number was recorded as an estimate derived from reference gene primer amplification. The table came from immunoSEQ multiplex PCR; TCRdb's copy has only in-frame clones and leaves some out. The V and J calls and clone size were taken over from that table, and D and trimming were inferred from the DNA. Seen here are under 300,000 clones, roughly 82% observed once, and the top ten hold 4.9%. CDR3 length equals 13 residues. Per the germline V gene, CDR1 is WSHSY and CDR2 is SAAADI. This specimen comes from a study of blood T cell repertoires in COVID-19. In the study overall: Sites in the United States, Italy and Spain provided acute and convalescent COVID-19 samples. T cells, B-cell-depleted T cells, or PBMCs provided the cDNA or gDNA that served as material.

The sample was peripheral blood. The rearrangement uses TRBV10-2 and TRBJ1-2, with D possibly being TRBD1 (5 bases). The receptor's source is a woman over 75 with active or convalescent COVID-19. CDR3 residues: CASSGGDGQPPNF. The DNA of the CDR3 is TGCGCCAGCAGTGGGGGGGACGGGCAGCCCCCCAACTTC.